This TCR beta chain was identified in a study of T cells in pancreatic ductal adenocarcinoma (dated by TCRdb to about 2017). In the study overall: Surgically resected pancreatic ductal adenocarcinoma specimens were analyzed for the quantity, spatial distribution, and characteristics of both suppressive cells and tumor-infiltrating CD8+ T cells, an effort aimed at clarifying the adaptive T-cell response occurring naturally.

About this clone itself: No antigen is known for it. Base qualities are not at hand, and no much larger clone is one base apart.

The V end gives up 11 bases and the J end 1 base, leaving 7 bases in the junction not matched to a gene. CDR1 is given as ENHRY and CDR2 as SYGVKD, both from the germline V gene. The CDR3 has 14 amino acids, counting the end cysteine and phenylalanine. Only the CDR3 region is kept as DNA, spanning 42 bases read in frame from base 1. The pancreatic ductal adenocarcinoma patients who were selected had gone through surgery without receiving any neoadjuvant therapy. Peripheral blood was collected in heparin tubes, and PBMCs were then isolated from the blood with a histopaque density gradient and cryopreserved in approximately 10% DMSO. Using the DNeasy Blood and Tissue Kit with Proteinase K and RNase treatment, genomic DNA was extracted from 6 or 7 PBMC and 9 flash-frozen tumor specimens. The immunoSEQ hsTCRB kit was used to amplify TCR beta CDR3 regions from genomic DNA. High-throughput TRB CDR3 sequencing was performed on an Illumina HiSeq system. As for the authors' bioinformatics: The immunoSEQ software was used to analyze the sequencing reads, and any nonproductive sequences containing premature stops or frame-shifts were left out. Clonality of the repertoire was calculated as one minus Shannon entropy normalized by log2 of the number of unique productive sequences. The table was pulled from immuneACCESS by TCRdb, which kept in-frame rearrangements only. Such tables lose some clones; where checked, under half of the loss comes from unresolved V genes, and the rest has no known cause. That table supplies the V and J calls and clone size; D and trimming were determined from the DNA. This sample lists more than 85,000 clones; roughly 95% were detected once. Less than 4% of the sample belongs to the ten largest clones.

The investigation overall reported the following: Compared with tumor samples, blood samples had more total productive templates and approximately 8-fold more unique clonotypes. Since most pancreatic cancer patients present with inoperable disease, the resected cohort was skewed toward the minority of patients who had early-stage disease. Comparisons of clonality between tumor and blood may be biased toward lower diversity because tumors are enriched in CD45RO+ effector T cells rather than naive T cells. No significant difference in T-cell clonality was found between tumor and blood, with mean clonality of approximately 0.11 in tumors and around 0.069 in blood.

The rearrangement combines TRBV10-3 with TRBJ2-1; TRBD2 matches 8 bases in the middle. What was sequenced was PBMCs. The receptor's source is a human donor with pancreatic ductal adenocarcinoma. The DNA reads as follows: TGTGCCGTTTCAGCGGGAGTTTCCTACAATGAGCAGTTCTTC. Its amino acids are CAVSAGVSYNEQFF.